The 4 T cell receptor beta chains presented below share a single source sample, sequenced in a study of blood T cell repertoires in COVID-19. This table comes from immunoSEQ multiplex PCR, and its TCRdb copy is limited to in-frame clones, with some not included. Of about 240,000 clones in the sample, more than 70% were seen once. Sequencing was done on a sample of peripheral blood. Receptor source: an older man with acute or convalescent COVID-19.

This rearrangement joins TRBV10-3 to TRBJ2-7; D is possibly TRBD1 (5 bases). In germline, CDR1 is ENHRY, CDR2 SYGVKD. Trimming cost V 4 bases and J 5 bases, with 18 bases left between them. This CDR3 has 15 residues. The CDR3 DNA is TGTGCCATCAGTGCTTGGGGCCAGGGTGGGGACGAGCAGTACTTC. Translated, it gives CAISAWGQGGDEQYF.

CDR3 in DNA: TGTGCCATCAGTGAAGGGACAGTTGAAAAACTGTTTTTT. Its translation is CAISEGTVEKLFF. The chain recombines TRBV10-3 with TRBJ1-4; 7 bases map to TRBD1. This CDR3 region has 13 residues. V lost 3 bases and J lost 7; bases outside the gene matches: 2. Germline V CDR1 and CDR2: ENHRY, SYGVKD.

This clone was picked up one time. The V gene is TRBV5-1, the J gene TRBJ1-1; no definite D call. Trimming cost V 3 bases and J 0 bases, with 9 bases left between them. This CDR3 has 14 amino acids. CDR1 and CDR2 (germline): SGHRS, YFSETQ. The CDR3 region is CASSYNSLNTEAFF. Written as DNA, the CDR3 is TGCGCCAGCAGCTATAACAGCCTGAACACTGAAGCTTTCTTT.

The chain combines TRBV20-1 with TRBJ1-4; 7 bases are shared with TRBD1. Germline values: CDR1 DFQATT, CDR2 SNEGSKA (reference sequence). This CDR3 has 15 residues. The V segment lost 3 bases and the J segment 8 bases; nucleotides outside the gene matches: 12. The CDR3 spells CSASNSGQSPEKLFF. The CDR3 DNA reads TGCAGTGCTAGTAATTCGGGACAGTCGCCCGAAAAACTGTTTTTT.